These 32 T cell receptor beta chains were sequenced from one sample in a study of blood T cells in healthy people across ages. A second PCR of about 6 to 11 cycles used a sample-barcoded 5' primer and a J-beta primer mix. Each CDR3 protein gets one entry after TCRdb re-called the 5' RACE reads with MiXCR. The table lists hundreds of thousands of distinct CDR3 sequences, approximately 60% of them singletons, with about a quarter in the top ten. Source material: blood. These receptors were obtained from a man aged 40-55 years in good health.

The CDR3 loop reads CASSLRRGQAKNIQYF. CDR3 bases: TGTGCCAGCAGCTTGAGGAGGGGGCAAGCCAAAAACATTCAGTACTTC. The chain is built from TRBV5-8 and TRBJ2-4; D is possibly TRBD1 (7 bases). CDR1 is SGHTS and CDR2 is YDEGEE in the germline V gene. Deletions cut 1 base from V and 0 bases from J, with 11 bases between. CDR3 length equals 16 residues.

This clonotype was seen a few times. The chain is built from TRBV28 and TRBJ1-6; no definite D call. Germline assignment: CDR1 MDHEN and CDR2 SYDVKM. This CDR3 contains 12 residues. V was cut by 11 bases and J by 6 bases, with 11 bases left in between. CDR3 sequence reads: CASEAGNSPLHF. The CDR3 coding sequence is TGTGCCTCCGAGGCGGGTAATTCACCCCTCCACTTT.

The chain has TRBV4-2 and TRBJ1-3; weak D call: TRBD1 (5 bases). The CDR3 runs to 20 residues. The V gene lost 1 base and the J gene lost 0 bases, with 22 bases spanning the gap. Germline assignment: CDR1 LGHNA and CDR2 YNFKEQ. The CDR3 region is CASSQAGPRDYHGSGNTIYF. The CDR3 coding sequence is TGTGCCAGCAGCCAAGCGGGACCGAGGGACTACCATGGCTCTGGAAACACCATATATTTT.

This rearrangement joins TRBV11-2 to TRBJ2-5, with 9 nucleotides matching TRBD2. CDR1 SGHAT and CDR2 FQNNGV come from the germline V gene. Losses at the gene ends were 1 base for V and 11 bases for J; bases not matched to a gene: 11. This CDR3 spans 15 amino acids. CDR3 loop: CASSLAAGGNNEQYF. CDR3 DNA: TGTGCCAGCAGCTTAGCGGCGGGAGGGAACAATGAGCAGTACTTC. Together with reference TRBV11-2 and TRBJ2-5, the CDR3 gives the full variable domain: EAGVAQSPRYKIIEKRQSVAFWCNPISGHATLYWYQQILGQGPKLLIQFQNNGVVDDSQLPKDRFSAERLKGVDSTLKIQPAKLEDSAVYLCASSLAAGGNNEQYFGPGTRLLVL.

J is TRBJ1-2 and V is TRBV7-2; D not certain. V dropped 1 base and J dropped 12 bases, with 18 bases sitting between them. CDR3 size: 14 residues. The germline CDR1 and CDR2 sequences are SGHTA and FQGNSA. This chain's CDR3 is CASSLGMKEKRDTF. CDR3 sequence (DNA): TGTGCCAGCAGCTTAGGAATGAAGGAGAAGAGGGACACCTTC.

The chain links TRBV12-3 or TRBV12-4 to TRBJ2-3; D ambiguous. Trimming left V 4 bases short and J 0 bases short, with 11 bases between. The CDR3 spans 15 residues. The CDR3 is CASSYPMESTDTQYF. The CDR3 DNA reads TGTGCCAGCAGTTACCCTATGGAGAGCACAGATACGCAGTATTTT.

This clonotype was seen just once. This chain links TRBV5-4 with TRBJ2-5; 8 bases align to TRBD2. V was clipped by 0 bases and J by 2 bases; unmatched bases: 12. CDR1 and CDR2 from the germline V gene are SGHNT and YYREEE (reference sequence). This CDR3 has 18 residues. For the CDR3, the DNA is TGTGCCAGCAGCTTGGCCGGGAGGGGGGGCTTGGGTCAAGAGACCCAGTACTTC. Its protein is CASSLAGRGGLGQETQYF.

The chain has TRBV7-2 and TRBJ2-5; D gene ambiguous. Matching the DNA end better, TRBJ2-7 makes the J call doubtful. The CDR3 totals 14 residues. Germline assignment: CDR1 SGHTA and CDR2 FQGNSA. CDR3: CASRNRAADYEQYF. CDR3 nucleotide sequence: TGTGCCAGCAGAAACCGTGCGGCGGACTACGAGCAGTACTTC.

The chain employs TRBV12-3 or TRBV12-4 and TRBJ1-1; weak D call: TRBD1 (5 bases). Trimming stripped 7 bases from V and 0 bases from J, with 12 bases between. CDR3 length: 14 amino acids. The CDR3 coding sequence is TGTGCCAGCACCCGGGGACTTTTGAACACTGAAGCTTTCTTT. This translates into CASTRGLLNTEAFF.

This clonotype was observed a single time. A junction boundary mismatches the germline segment, possibly from a read error. This sequence joins TRBV7-8 and TRBJ2-7; unclear D gene. There are 14 residues in the CDR3. CDR1 and CDR2 (germline): SGHVS, FQNEAQ. The CDR3 spells CANSLLGLYNEQYF. CDR3 nucleotides: TGTGCCAACAGCTTATTGGGTCTTTACAATGAGCAGTACTTC.

This clonotype was observed a few times. The V gene is TRBV4-3, the J gene TRBJ2-7, with D possibly matching TRBD1 (6 bases). V was cut by 0 bases and J by 2 bases, with 11 bases left in between. Germline CDR1 reads LGHNA; CDR2 reads YSLEER. The CDR3 consists of 15 residues. CDR3 DNA: TGCGCCAGCAGCCAAGACAGGGGTTCCCCCTACGAGCAGTACTTC. Translation gives CASSQDRGSPYEQYF.

The chain recombines TRBV25-1 with TRBJ1-2, with D uncertain. Germline CDR1 MGHDK, CDR2 SYGVNS. The CDR3 spans 13 residues. V lost 1 base, J lost 3 bases, and 6 bases lay in between. The CDR3 nucleotides read TGTGCCAGCAGTGAATCCTTTCACTATGGCTACACCTTC. Translating it yields CASSESFHYGYTF.

This clonotype has a handful of counts. The chain has TRBV6-5 and TRBJ2-7; TRBD2 is a possible D gene (6 bases). The V gene's germline CDR1 is MNHEY and CDR2 SVGAGI. V dropped 5 bases and J dropped 0 bases, with 14 bases sitting between them. The CDR3 is made up of 15 amino acids. CDR3 sequence (DNA): TGTGCCAGCAGTATTCAACGGGGGAGCTCCTACGAGCAGTACTTC. Encoded protein: CASSIQRGSSYEQYF.

V is TRBV6-5 and J is TRBJ2-3; no clear D. The CDR3 spans 13 residues. V gave up 5 bases and J gave up 6 bases, with 12 bases separating them. CDR1 and CDR2 (germline): MNHEY, SVGAGI. The CDR3 reads CASSDVGSDTQYF. CDR3 bases: TGTGCCAGCAGTGACGTGGGATCGGATACGCAGTATTTT.

The chain employs TRBV27 and TRBJ2-2; D is uncertain. Germline V CDR1 and CDR2: MNHEY, SMNVEV (reference sequence). Trimming pared 3 bases from V and 4 bases from J, leaving 15 bases between. The CDR3 spans 16 residues. CDR3 amino acids: CASSLGFLGSTGELFF. DNA of the CDR3: TGTGCCAGCAGTTTGGGATTTTTGGGTAGCACCGGGGAGCTGTTTTTT.

This clonotype was seen a single time. The CDR3 bases are TGCGCCAGCAGCCCTCAGGGGGCGGTGACTGAAGCTTTCTTT. Its protein product is CASSPQGAVTEAFF. The rearrangement uses TRBV5-1 and TRBJ1-1, with 8 bases fitting TRBD1. The CDR3 is made up of 14 amino acids. V was pared by 4 bases and J by 5 bases, with 7 bases of the junction left unmatched. The V gene's germline CDR1 is SGHRS and CDR2 YFSETQ.

This clonotype was recorded a few times. The chain combines TRBV29-1 with TRBJ1-2, with 7 bases fitting TRBD1. From germline, CDR1 is SQVTM and CDR2 ANQGSEA. J was trimmed by 5 bases and V by 8 bases; bases with no gene match: 11. This CDR3 region has 13 residues. The CDR3 coding sequence is TGCAGCTTGGGGGACAGCAGTTTATATGGCTACACCTTC. It specifies CSLGDSSLYGYTF.

The rearrangement links TRBV5-1 to TRBJ2-3; TRBD2 is a possible D gene (6 bases). The CDR3 consists of 13 residues. V shed 5 bases and J shed 3 bases, with 10 bases lying between them. The germline CDR1 and CDR2 sequences are SGHRS and YFSETQ. CDR3 DNA: TGCGCCAGCAGTTCTAGCGTAACAGATACGCAGTATTTT. Translation: CASSSSVTDTQYF.

The chain couples TRBV6-6 to TRBJ1-5, with D tentatively TRBD1 (6 bases). This CDR3 contains 12 residues. CDR1 MNHNY and CDR2 SVGAGI come from the germline V gene (reference sequence). V was cut by 9 bases and J by 7 bases, with 13 bases left in between. The CDR3 protein is CASTQGRQPQHF. The CDR3 region has the DNA TGTGCCAGTACACAGGGCCGGCAGCCCCAGCATTTT.

The chain has TRBV19 and TRBJ2-4; TRBD2 might be the D (5 bases). With the DNA end fitting TRBJ2-5 better, the J assignment may be wrong. The CDR3 sequence is 16 residues long. CDR1 and CDR2 from the germline V gene are LNHDA and SQIVND (reference sequence). Here the CDR3 DNA reads TGTGCCAGTAGTATGGTAGCAGGACCCGCGGGAGAGACCCAGTACTTC. Translation: CASSMVAGPAGETQYF.

The chain recombines TRBV5-1 with TRBJ2-7, with TRBD1 matching over 7 bases. The CDR3 has 15 amino acids. The V segment lost 0 bases and the J segment 5 bases; nucleotides outside the gene matches: 8. Germline V gives CDR1 SGHRS, CDR2 YFSETQ. In DNA, the CDR3 is TGCGCCAGCAGCTTGGGACAGGGAAGCACTGACGAGCAGTACTTC. This encodes CASSLGQGSTDEQYF.

The genes are TRBV3-1 and TRBJ2-3; D tentatively fits TRBD1 or TRBD2 (5 bases each). Germline lookup yields CDR1 LGHDT and CDR2 YNNKEL (reference sequence). The CDR3 has 16 residues. The germline V and J ends were trimmed by 3 bases and 1 base, with 14 bases remaining between them. The chain's CDR3 is CASSHNPGPGTDTQYF. The CDR3 coding sequence is TGTGCCAGCAGCCATAACCCGGGACCGGGCACAGATACGCAGTATTTT.

CDR3 in amino acids: CASSDGADRYPNTGELFF. CDR3 nucleotides: TGTGCCAGCAGTGACGGAGCCGACCGGTACCCGAACACCGGGGAGCTGTTTTTT. J is TRBJ2-2 and V is TRBV6-1; no clear D. Germline-derived CDR1 and CDR2 are MNHNS and SASEGT. The V end lost 3 bases, the J end lost 0 bases, and 17 bases lay between the germline ends. The CDR3 spans 18 residues.

The chain uses TRBV10-3 and TRBJ2-5, with no clear D. The last part of the DNA fits TRBJ2-7 better; the J call may be wrong. Looked up from germline, CDR1 is ENHRY and CDR2 is SYGVKD. The CDR3 has 16 amino acids. The CDR3 region is CAISESLTQTSYEQYF. The CDR3 bases are TGTGCCATCAGTGAGTCACTGACCCAAACCTCCTACGAGCAGTACTTC.

This chain joins TRBV7-2 and TRBJ2-2; D remains unclear. The CDR3 covers 14 residues. Trimming pared 2 bases from V and 1 base from J, leaving 5 bases between. CDR1 is SGHTA, CDR2 FQGNSA, per germline. CDR3 residues: CASSLRVNTGELFF. CDR3 in DNA: TGTGCCAGCAGCTTACGGGTGAACACCGGGGAGCTGTTTTTT.

The chain uses TRBV4-2 and TRBJ2-4, with a tentative D call TRBD1 (6 bases). The J call may be faulty, since TRBJ2-7 better matches the DNA end. CDR1 and CDR2 from the germline V gene are LGHNA and YNFKEQ. CDR3 length: 15 residues. CDR3 bases: TGTGCCAGCAGCCAGTCGCCGGGGACAACCTACGAGCAGTACTTC. Its translation: CASSQSPGTTYEQYF.

This clonotype showed up just once. This CDR3 reads CASSVAWGRNEQFF. CDR3 DNA sequence: TGTGCCAGCAGCGTAGCTTGGGGGAGGAATGAGCAGTTCTTC. This chain connects TRBV9 to TRBJ2-1, with D maybe TRBD2 (6 bases). This CDR3 is built from 14 residues. V dropped 0 bases and J dropped 7 bases, with 11 bases sitting between them. Per the germline V gene, CDR1 is SGDLS and CDR2 is YYNGEE.

The V and J genes are TRBV24-1 and TRBJ2-1, with D maybe TRBD2 (6 bases). This CDR3 has 15 residues. Germline CDR1 is KGHDR and CDR2 is SFDVKD. Trimming stripped 9 bases from V and 0 bases from J, with 14 bases between. The CDR3 protein is CATGGEASSYNEQFF. DNA for the CDR3: TGTGCCACCGGTGGGGAGGCCAGCTCCTACAATGAGCAGTTCTTC.

The rearrangement uses TRBV12-3 or TRBV12-4 and TRBJ1-4; 7 nucleotides line up with TRBD1. The ends lost 5 bases at V and 8 bases at J; junction bases unmatched: 17. There are 17 residues in the CDR3. The CDR3 DNA reads as TGTGCCAGCAGTGAGACGGGACAGCCTGGGAGTTTCGAAAAACTGTTTTTT. Protein sequence: CASSETGQPGSFEKLFF.

V usage is TRBV20-1 and J usage is TRBJ1-2; no clear D. CDR3 length equals 14 residues. Per germline, CDR1 DFQATT and CDR2 SNEGSKA (reference sequence). V dropped 1 base and J dropped 0 bases, with 9 bases sitting between them. DNA for the CDR3: TGCAGTGCTAGAGTGGGATTTCCTAACTATGGCTACACCTTC. Translation gives CSARVGFPNYGYTF.

The chain employs TRBV9 and TRBJ1-5; 8 bases are a match to TRBD1. The V gene end was trimmed by 2 bases and the J gene end by 5 bases; junction bases not matched to a gene: 3. Germline-derived CDR1 and CDR2 are SGDLS and YYNGEE. The CDR3 spans 14 residues. The CDR3 DNA sequence: TGTGCCAGCAGCGTGGCAGGGGGCGATCAGCCCCAGCATTTT. Its translation is CASSVAGGDQPQHF.

The genes are TRBV5-1 and TRBJ2-7, with D perhaps assigned TRBD1 or TRBD2 (5 bases each). Trimming removed 4 bases from V and 2 bases from J, with 19 bases in between. The CDR3 runs 16 residues. Germline-derived CDR1 and CDR2 are SGHRS and YFSETQ. The CDR3 nucleotides read TGCGCCAGCAGCCTCATCTTGAGAGGGGTGCCCTACGAGCAGTACTTC. The encoded protein is CASSLILRGVPYEQYF.